This is a list of T cell receptor beta chains from one sample in a study of radiotherapy plus CTLA-4 blockade in lung cancer. Produced via immunoSEQ multiplex PCR; TCRdb's table is partial and in-frame only. The sample yields about 94,000 clones, roughly 80% seen once. The specimen comprised peripheral blood, sampled from a patient treated with radiotherapy plus ipilimumab. The receptor source for this set is a human donor with non-small cell lung cancer that progressed on radiotherapy plus ipilimumab. Both conserved end residues are part of each CDR3. The D gene is left open where the match is weak. Only some rows state a clone size, as once, few, many or a class for expanded clones.

d_gene	j_gene	abundance	v_gene	CDR3aa	CDR3nt
TRBD1	TRBJ2-7	NA	TRBV2	CATGRDRVDEQYF	TGTGCCACCGGGCGGGACAGGGTAGACGAGCAGTACTTC
NA	TRBJ1-1	NA	TRBV30	CAWSPDGVNTEAFF	TGTGCCTGGAGTCCTGATGGGGTGAACACTGAAGCTTTCTTT
NA	TRBJ2-2	NA	TRBV9	CASSVEQGFRTGELFF	TGTGCCAGCAGCGTAGAACAAGGGTTCAGAACCGGGGAGCTGTTTTTT
NA	TRBJ1-2	few	TRBV28	CASSLGGALTYGYTF	TGTGCCAGCAGTTTGGGGGGAGCCCTAACCTATGGCTACACCTTC
NA	TRBJ1-3	NA	TRBV7-2	CASSLGGPGNTIYF	TGTGCCAGCAGCTTAGGGGGGCCTGGAAACACCATATATTTT
NA	TRBJ2-1	NA	TRBV11-3	CASSLRANEQFF	TGTGCCAGCAGTCTCAGGGCCAATGAGCAGTTCTTC
TRBD2	TRBJ2-1	NA	TRBV19	CASSILPGGPHNEQFF	TGTGCCAGTAGTATATTGCCGGGAGGGCCTCACAATGAGCAGTTCTTC
NA	TRBJ1-1	NA	TRBV5-1	CASSLSGVGNTEAFF	TGCGCCAGCAGCTTGTCGGGCGTGGGGAACACTGAAGCTTTCTTT
NA	TRBJ1-2	NA	TRBV30	CAWSWEVGYTF	TGTGCCTGGAGTTGGGAGGTTGGCTACACCTTC
NA	TRBJ2-3	once	TRBV27	CASSFLGDTQYF	TGTGCCAGCAGCTTCCTGGGGGATACGCAGTATTTT
NA	TRBJ2-1	NA	TRBV9	CASSVAAVGQGGNEQFF	TGTGCCAGCAGCGTAGCTGCAGTGGGGCAGGGGGGCAATGAGCAGTTCTTC
TRBD2	TRBJ2-1	NA	TRBV5-1	CASSPPSSGSVSNEQFF	TGCGCCAGCAGCCCTCCCTCTAGCGGGAGCGTTAGTAATGAGCAGTTCTTC
NA	TRBJ1-1	NA	TRBV11-2	CASSLPIMNTEAFF	TGTGCCAGCAGCTTGCCGATTATGAACACTGAAGCTTTCTTT
NA	TRBJ2-1	NA	TRBV14	CASSQDGWQYNEQFF	TGTGCCAGCAGCCAAGATGGGTGGCAGTACAATGAGCAGTTCTTC
TRBD1	TRBJ1-2	NA	TRBV7-3	CASSLDRTGEGYTF	TGTGCCAGCAGCTTAGACCGGACAGGGGAAGGCTACACCTTC
NA	TRBJ1-2	NA	TRBV6-5	CASRGGDYGYTF	TGTGCCAGCAGGGGAGGGGACTATGGCTACACCTTC
TRBD1	TRBJ1-1	few	TRBV7-9	CASSLALTGTEAFF	TGTGCCAGCAGCTTAGCTTTGACAGGGACTGAAGCTTTCTTT
NA	TRBJ2-3	NA	TRBV27	CASSGFGTDTQYF	TGTGCCAGCAGTGGGTTCGGCACAGATACGCAGTATTTT
TRBD2	TRBJ2-3	NA	TRBV28	CASSLLAGGTDTQYF	TGTGCCAGCAGTTTACTAGCGGGGGGCACAGATACGCAGTATTTT
NA	TRBJ1-4	NA	TRBV7-2	CASSAELATNEKLFF	TGTGCCAGCAGCGCTGAGTTAGCAACTAATGAAAAACTGTTTTTT
TRBD1	TRBJ2-5	NA	TRBV19	CASSTTYRGQGETQYF	TGTGCCAGTAGTACAACCTACAGGGGGCAGGGAGAGACCCAGTACTTC
NA	TRBJ2-5	NA	TRBV5-1	CASSDGGPQETQYF	TGCGCCAGCAGCGATGGGGGACCTCAAGAGACCCAGTACTTC
TRBD1	TRBJ2-5	NA	TRBV18	CASSRGTGIQETQYF	TGTGCCAGCTCACGGGGGACAGGGATCCAAGAGACCCAGTACTTC
NA	TRBJ1-2	NA	TRBV29-1	CSVAKGNYGYTF	TGCAGCGTTGCCAAAGGGAACTATGGCTACACCTTC
TRBD2	TRBJ2-1	NA	TRBV10-3	CAISVISGSSYNEQFF	TGTGCCATCAGTGTCATTAGCGGGAGCTCCTACAATGAGCAGTTCTTC
NA	TRBJ2-3	NA	TRBV6-6	CASIPGQGSDTQYF	TGTGCCAGCATCCCGGGCCAGGGGTCGGATACGCAGTATTTT
TRBD1	TRBJ2-5	NA	TRBV28	CASSTAGTEETQYF	TGTGCCAGCAGTACGGCCGGGACAGAAGAGACCCAGTACTTC